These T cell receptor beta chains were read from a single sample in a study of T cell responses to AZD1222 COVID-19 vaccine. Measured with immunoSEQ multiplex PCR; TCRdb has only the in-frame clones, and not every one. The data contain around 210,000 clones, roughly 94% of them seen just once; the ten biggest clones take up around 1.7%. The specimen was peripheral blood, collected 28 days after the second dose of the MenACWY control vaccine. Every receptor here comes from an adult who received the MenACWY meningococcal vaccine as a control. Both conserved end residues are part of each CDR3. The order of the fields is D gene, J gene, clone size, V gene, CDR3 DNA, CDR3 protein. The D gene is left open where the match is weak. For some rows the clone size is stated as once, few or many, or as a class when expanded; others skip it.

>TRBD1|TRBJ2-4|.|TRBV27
TGTGCCAGCAGTTCGACAGGGGTCGTAGCCAAAAACATTCAGTACTTC
CASSSTGVVAKNIQYF
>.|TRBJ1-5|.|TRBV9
TGTGCCAGCAGCGTAGAGGGGGGTGACCCCCAGCATTTT
CASSVEGGDPQHF
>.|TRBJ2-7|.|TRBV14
TGTGCCAGCAGTCGCCAGGGGTACGAGCAGTACTTC
CASSRQGYEQYF
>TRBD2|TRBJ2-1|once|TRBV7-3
TGTGCCAGCAGCTTAGGTAGAAAGCGGGGCAATGAGCAGTTCTTC
CASSLGRKRGNEQFF
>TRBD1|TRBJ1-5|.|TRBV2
TGTGCCAGCAGTGAAGCTGGCACAGGGGGCTTGCATCAGCCCCAGCATTTT
CASSEAGTGGLHQPQHF
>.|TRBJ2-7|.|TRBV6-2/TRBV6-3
TGTGCCAGCAGTTACTCGACGGGGACCTACGAGCAGTACTTC
CASSYSTGTYEQYF
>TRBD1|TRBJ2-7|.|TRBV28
TGTGCCAGCAGTAAACAGGGGACCCCCTACGAGCAGTACTTC
CASSKQGTPYEQYF
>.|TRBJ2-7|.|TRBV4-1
TGCGCCAGCAGCCAACTAACGGCGGGACTGACGTTCTACGAGCAGTACTTC
CASSQLTAGLTFYEQYF
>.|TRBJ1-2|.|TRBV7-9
TGTGCCAGCAGCGCAGGGTTGACTGAATCGCTGAATGGCTACACCTTC
CASSAGLTESLNGYTF
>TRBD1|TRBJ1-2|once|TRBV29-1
TGCAGCGTTGACTCGCTAGGGGACAGGGGGTATGATGGCTACACCTTC
CSVDSLGDRGYDGYTF
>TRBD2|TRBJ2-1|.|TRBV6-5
TGTGCCAGCAGACCCGGGACTAGCGGGAGCTATGAGCAGTTCTTC
CASRPGTSGSYEQFF
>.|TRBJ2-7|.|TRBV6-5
TGTGCCAGCACCCTTCAGGGGGGCCTCCCCTACGAGCAGTACTTC
CASTLQGGLPYEQYF
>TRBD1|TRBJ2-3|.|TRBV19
TGTGCCAGTACCAACAGGGGGGAGGTTCCAGATACGCAGTATTTT
CASTNRGEVPDTQYF
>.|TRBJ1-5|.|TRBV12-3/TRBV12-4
TGTGCCAGCAGTTTAGTTGGTTATCAGCCCCAGCATTTT
CASSLVGYQPQHF